This T cell receptor (beta chain) was observed in a study of spatial heterogeneity in lung cancer. Across the whole study: Raw sequencing reads included, on average, more than ten appearances of each unique TCR and UMI combination.

Study findings and constraints: Counts of expanded intratumoral alpha and beta TCRs tracked tumor mutation counts.

TCRdb ran MiXCR on the 5' RACE reads and lists one entry per CDR3 protein. The sample contains about 3,500 distinct CDR3 sequences, about 8.8% of which appear only once. Time point here: sample taken at primary tumor resection. Without sorting, whole RNA was sequenced from tumor, nontumor lung or frozen PBMC. Germline V lookup: CDR1 SGHNT, CDR2 YYREEE (reference sequence). The CDR3 consists of 16 residues. V lost 0 bases, J lost 2 bases, and 4 bases stayed unmatched. This clonotype qualifies as medium-sized. Antigen unknown. This TCR derives from a male donor with early-stage non-small cell lung cancer. Sequenced material: lung tumor tissue, taken at surgery. V usage is TRBV5-4 and J usage is TRBJ2-3, with 9 nucleotides matching TRBD2. The chain's CDR3 is CASSLASGALTDTQYF. DNA for the CDR3: TGTGCCAGCAGCTTGGCTAGCGGGGCTCTCACAGATACGCAGTATTTT.